The 31 T cell receptor beta chains presented below share a single source sample, sequenced in a study of response to subunit inactivated influenza vaccine. TCRdb independently ran MiXCR on the RT-PCR reads; one entry per CDR3 protein. Of more than 500,000 distinct CDR3 sequences listed, around 10% are singletons. The same specimen was also included in a second study, on T cells expressing NK-cell markers. That work adds: UMIs accompanied the 5'RACE template switching by which TCR beta cDNA was made.

Sequenced material: PBMCs from blood, taken on the day of vaccination. The receptors were gathered from a man in his forties or fifties who received an inactivated influenza vaccine.

A few counts support this clonotype. The rearrangement joins TRBV12-3 or TRBV12-4 to TRBJ1-2, with D perhaps matching TRBD1 (6 bases). CDR3 length: 13 residues. V was trimmed by 4 bases and J by 4 bases, leaving 10 bases between them. CDR3 nucleotides: TGTGCCAGCAGTTACAGGGATCTCTATGGCTACACCTTC. Its protein is CASSYRDLYGYTF.

This clonotype appeared many times. The chain couples TRBV5-1 to TRBJ2-7; D remains ambiguous. The CDR3 consists of 12 residues. Between the trimmed V and J ends, which lost 2 bases and 4 bases, there was a span of 7 bases. The germline CDR1 and CDR2 sequences are SGHRS and YFSETQ. The CDR3 DNA follows: TGCGCCAGCAGCTTCGACAAGTACGAGCAGTACTTC. It yields the protein CASSFDKYEQYF.

In its sample, this clonotype was seen a few times. V and J are TRBV5-5 and TRBJ2-2; 10 positions match TRBD2. Germline V gene data show CDR1 as SGHKS and CDR2 as YYEKEE (reference sequence). The CDR3 runs to 16 residues. With V trimmed by 2 bases and J by 4 bases, 5 bases remained unmatched. The CDR3 DNA is TGTGCCAGCAGCTTCCTAGCGGGGGAGTTCACCGGGGAGCTGTTTTTT. Protein sequence: CASSFLAGEFTGELFF. Supplemented by reference TRBV5-5 and TRBJ2-2, the full variable domain reads DAGVTQSPTHLIKTRGQQVTLRCSPISGHKSVSWYQQVLGQGPQFIFQYYEKEERGRGNFPDRFSARQFPNYSSELNVNALLLGDSALYLCASSFLAGEFTGELFFGEGSRLTVL.

This clonotype came up many times. V usage is TRBV28 and J usage is TRBJ2-7; D is unclear. The CDR3 consists of 14 residues. V was pared by 1 base and J by 1 base, with 8 bases between. Germline V gene data show CDR1 as MDHEN and CDR2 as SYDVKM. The CDR3 DNA reads TGTGCCAGCAGTTTATTTCCAGCATCCTACGAGCAGTACTTC. This sequence encodes CASSLFPASYEQYF.

This clonotype was counted at least ten times. The chain joins TRBV20-1 to TRBJ2-1; D might be TRBD2 (6 bases). The ends were cut back, 7 bases at V and 0 bases at J, with 13 bases in the middle. This CDR3 region has 14 residues. Germline V gene lookup returns CDR1 DFQATT and CDR2 SNEGSKA (reference sequence). CDR3 coding DNA: TGCAGTGTTGGAATAGCGGACTCCTACAATGAGCAGTTCTTC. Translating it yields CSVGIADSYNEQFF.

The chain uses TRBV5-1 and TRBJ2-3; 9 bases are a match to TRBD2. Germline V gene sequence: CDR1 SGHRS, CDR2 YFSETQ. The CDR3 has 16 amino acids. V was clipped by 0 bases and J by 9 bases; unmatched bases: 11. The CDR3 reads CASSLALTAGGRTQYF. Written as DNA, the CDR3 is TGCGCCAGCAGCTTGGCCCTCACAGCGGGAGGCCGGACGCAGTATTTT.

This clonotype occurred a few times. The chain links TRBV30 to TRBJ2-2; 7 bases agree with TRBD2. Germline trimming cut 0 bases from V and 7 bases from J; bases unmatched to any gene: 5. The germline V gene encodes CDR1 GTSNPN and CDR2 SVGIG (reference sequence). This CDR3 is 14 amino acids long. The CDR3 here is CAWSVGGSGGELFF. The CDR3 bases are TGTGCCTGGAGTGTGGGCGGGAGTGGCGGGGAGCTGTTTTTT.

This clonotype showed up just a few times. The chain combines TRBV10-3 with TRBJ2-1, with a tentative D call TRBD2 (5 bases). V shed 4 bases and J shed 3 bases, with 13 bases lying between them. Germline lookup yields CDR1 ENHRY and CDR2 SYGVKD. This CDR3 has 15 amino acids. The CDR3 bases are TGTGCCATCAGTGGTTCCTCCCGGGACTACAATGAGCAGTTCTTC. This translates into CAISGSSRDYNEQFF.

This clonotype showed up just a few times. This chain joins TRBV5-1 and TRBJ1-4; D ambiguous. This CDR3 spans 14 amino acids. Trimming left V 0 bases short and J 4 bases short, with 7 bases between. Germline V gene lookup returns CDR1 SGHRS and CDR2 YFSETQ. DNA for the CDR3: TGCGCCAGCAGCTTGGGGCGGCTTAATGAAAAACTGTTTTTT. Its translation: CASSLGRLNEKLFF.

This clonotype came up a few times. The CDR3 spells CASSLSQLETQYF. The CDR3 DNA reads as TGTGCCAGCAGTTTGAGTCAATTGGAGACCCAGTACTTC. The chain employs TRBV27 and TRBJ2-5; D not certain. The germline gives CDR1 MNHEY, CDR2 SMNVEV (reference sequence). The CDR3 is 13 amino acids. Deletions cut 3 bases from V and 5 bases from J, with 10 bases between.

This clonotype was seen a handful of times. The CDR3 DNA reads as TGTGCCAGCAGCCACTTACTAGTTGACCCAGGATTACTTAGCGAGCAGTTCTTC. Translation: CASSHLLVDPGLLSEQFF. The chain uses TRBV7-6 and TRBJ2-1, with D tentatively TRBD2 (5 bases). CDR1 and CDR2 from the germline V gene are SGHVS and FNYEAQ. V shed 5 bases and J shed 10 bases, with 30 bases lying between them. This CDR3 is 18 amino acids long. Filled out from reference TRBV7-6 and TRBJ2-1, the complete variable domain reads GAGVSQSPRYKVTKRGQDVALRCDPISGHVSLYWYRQALGQGPEFLTYFNYEAQQDKSGLPNDRFSAERPEGSISTLTIQRTEQRDSAMYRCASSHLLVDPGLLSEQFFGPGTRLTVL.

V gene TRBV28 combines with J gene TRBJ2-1; 9 nucleotides align to TRBD2. V was pared by 8 bases and J by 1 base, with 3 bases of the junction left unmatched. CDR1 and CDR2 (germline): MDHEN, SYDVKM. The CDR3 is made up of 14 amino acids. CDR3 loop: CASLGLASYNEQFF. The CDR3 DNA sequence: TGTGCCAGCCTGGGACTAGCATCCTACAATGAGCAGTTCTTC.

The chain has TRBV28 and TRBJ2-1; D gene ambiguous. V was trimmed by 8 bases and J by 6 bases, leaving 11 bases between them. The CDR3 covers 12 residues. Germline CDR1 reads MDHEN; CDR2 reads SYDVKM. CDR3 amino acids: CASSVRINEQFF. In nucleotides, the CDR3 is TGTGCCAGCTCGGTAAGGATCAATGAGCAGTTCTTC.

This clonotype was seen repeatedly, ten times or more. The chain combines TRBV7-2 with TRBJ2-2, with a weak D call TRBD2 (5 bases). CDR1 SGHTA and CDR2 FQGNSA come from the germline V gene. Trimming stripped 5 bases from V and 0 bases from J, with 13 bases between. This CDR3 spans 16 amino acids. CDR3 sequence: CASSLRRLTNTGELFF. The CDR3 bases are TGTGCCAGCAGCCTCCGCAGACTAACGAACACCGGGGAGCTGTTTTTT.

The rearrangement uses TRBV5-6 and TRBJ2-1; D perhaps matches TRBD2 (5 bases). The V gene's germline CDR1 is SGHDT and CDR2 YYEEEE. The ends were cut back, 2 bases at V and 6 bases at J, with 12 bases in the middle. The CDR3 covers 14 residues. CDR3 in amino acids: CASSFSRAGNEQFF. The CDR3 nucleotides are TGTGCCAGCAGCTTCTCCCGGGCGGGCAATGAGCAGTTCTTC. The full variable domain, rest sourced from reference TRBV5-6 and TRBJ2-1, is DAGVTQSPTHLIKTRGQQVTLRCSPKSGHDTVSWYQQALGQGPQFIFQYYEEEERQRGNFPDRFSGHQFPNYSSELNVNALLLGDSALYLCASSFSRAGNEQFFGPGTRLTVL.

This clonotype has a handful of counts. The chain has TRBV5-5 and TRBJ2-5; 10 positions agree with TRBD2. V lost 4 bases, J lost 2 bases, and 11 bases stayed unmatched. CDR1 is SGHKS, CDR2 YYEKEE, per germline (reference sequence). The CDR3 runs 17 residues. The CDR3: CASSPNRLAGVQETQYF. CDR3 DNA: TGTGCCAGCAGCCCAAACCGCCTAGCGGGGGTGCAAGAGACCCAGTACTTC.

The rearrangement links TRBV28 to TRBJ2-1; possibly TRBD1 or TRBD2 for D (5 bases each). In germline, CDR1 is MDHEN, CDR2 SYDVKM. The CDR3 length is 15 residues. The ends were cut back, 4 bases at V and 9 bases at J, with 19 bases in the middle. Here the CDR3 DNA reads TGTGCCAGCAGTTCCCCAACGGGACCTAGTGGTGAGCAGTTCTTC. Translated, it gives CASSSPTGPSGEQFF.

This clonotype has ten or more counts. A junction end diverges from the germline sequence, so it may reflect a read error. The rearrangement joins TRBV12-3 or TRBV12-4 to TRBJ2-1; D is unresolved. This CDR3 is built from 15 residues. CDR3 bases: TGCGCCAGCAGCTTGTCTGAAAGCTCCTACAATGAGCAGTTCTTC. Its protein is CASSLSESSYNEQFF.

This chain links TRBV18 with TRBJ2-7; 9 bases match TRBD1. CDR1 is KGHSH and CDR2 is LQKENI in the germline V gene. J was trimmed by 3 bases and V by 2 bases; bases with no gene match: 8. This CDR3 is 16 amino acids long. Written as DNA, the CDR3 is TGTGCCAGCTCACCAGCGATTGGGACAGGGAACTACGAGCAGTACTTC. Translated, it gives CASSPAIGTGNYEQYF.

V and J are TRBV20-1 and TRBJ2-7; tentative D call: TRBD1 (6 bases). CDR3 size: 13 residues. Trimming took 4 bases from V and 1 from J, leaving 11 bases between them. CDR1 and CDR2 from the germline V gene are DFQATT and SNEGSKA (reference sequence). CDR3 protein: CSATAGTSYEQYF. DNA of the CDR3: TGCAGTGCTACCGCCGGGACATCCTACGAGCAGTACTTC.

V is TRBV4-2 and J is TRBJ2-7; no clear D. CDR3 length: 14 amino acids. The V end lost 1 base, the J end lost 2 bases, and 9 bases lay between the germline ends. Germline CDR1 reads LGHNA; CDR2 reads YNFKEQ. The CDR3 bases are TGTGCCAGCAGCCAAGTCGGTGTCACCTACGAGCAGTACTTC. It yields the protein CASSQVGVTYEQYF.

This clonotype was observed many times. The chain employs TRBV4-2 and TRBJ2-5, with 11 positions matching TRBD2. CDR3 size: 16 residues. Germline V gene data show CDR1 as LGHNA and CDR2 as YNFKEQ. Germline trimming cut 4 bases from V and 4 bases from J; bases unmatched to any gene: 8. CDR3 bases: TGTGCCAGCAGCCGCAACCTAGCGGGGGGAGGAGAGACCCAGTACTTC. This codes for CASSRNLAGGGETQYF.

This clonotype was seen a few times. The chain uses TRBV5-1 and TRBJ2-7; 7 bases match TRBD2. The germline CDR1 and CDR2 sequences are SGHRS and YFSETQ. The V segment lost 3 bases and the J segment 6 bases; nucleotides outside the gene matches: 6. The CDR3 extends over 13 amino acids. The CDR3, as DNA: TGCGCCAGCAGCTCGACAACTAGCGCCGAGCAGTACTTC. Amino acid sequence: CASSSTTSAEQYF.

The chain links TRBV4-3 to TRBJ2-1, with D uncertain. Germline assignment: CDR1 LGHNA and CDR2 YSLEER. The CDR3 has 14 amino acids. V was trimmed by 4 bases and J by 4 bases, leaving 11 bases between them. The CDR3 coding sequence is TGCGCCAGCAGCCTTACAAGGCAGTACAATGAGCAGTTCTTC. Translated: CASSLTRQYNEQFF.

This clonotype was seen a few times. The V and J genes are TRBV15 and TRBJ2-7; D remains ambiguous. Trimming took off 4 bases at V and 3 bases at J, with 10 bases between the two ends. Germline V gives CDR1 LNHNV, CDR2 YYDKDF (reference sequence). CDR3 length equals 13 residues. The CDR3 region is CATSTADRYEQYF. The CDR3 bases are TGTGCCACCAGCACTGCGGATCGCTACGAGCAGTACTTC.

This clonotype has more than one count but fewer than ten. J is TRBJ2-1 and V is TRBV20-1; 11 bases fit TRBD2. The CDR3 totals 14 residues. Germline CDR1 and CDR2: DFQATT and SNEGSKA (reference sequence). The J segment lost 7 bases and the V segment lost 3 bases, leaving 5 bases of the junction unmatched. Here the CDR3 reads CSASATSGMNEQFF. DNA for the CDR3: TGCAGTGCTAGCGCGACTAGCGGGATGAATGAGCAGTTCTTC.

This clonotype was counted a few times. The chain couples TRBV6-5 to TRBJ1-1; D gene ambiguous. The ends were cut back, 1 base at V and 1 base at J, with 7 bases in the middle. Germline CDR1 and CDR2: MNHEY and SVGAGI. The CDR3 length is 14 residues. Written as DNA, the CDR3 is TGTGCCAGCAGTTACTTGGCCAAGAACACTGAAGCTTTCTTT. This sequence encodes CASSYLAKNTEAFF.

The chain couples TRBV5-1 to TRBJ2-1, with TRBD2 matching 8 bases. The CDR3 sequence is 14 residues long. The ends lost 2 bases at V and 4 bases at J; junction bases unmatched: 2. Germline CDR1 reads SGHRS; CDR2 reads YFSETQ. This CDR3 is CASSLAGEYNEQFF. Written as DNA, the CDR3 is TGCGCCAGCAGCTTAGCGGGGGAATACAATGAGCAGTTCTTC.

This clonotype came up a few times. The chain joins TRBV12-3 or TRBV12-4 to TRBJ1-6; D is undetermined. V was clipped by 1 base and J by 8 bases, with 6 bases between them. The CDR3 consists of 13 residues. The CDR3 DNA follows: TGTGCCAGCAGTTTAGGACTTTATTCACCCCTCCACTTT. Translated: CASSLGLYSPLHF.

This clonotype was recorded a few times. This sequence joins TRBV28 and TRBJ2-2; the match to TRBD1 covers 7 bases. The junction had 4 bases not matched to a gene; V was cut back by 2 bases and J by 4 bases. The CDR3 has 15 amino acids. From germline, CDR1 is MDHEN and CDR2 SYDVKM. The CDR3 here is CASSLEGAPTGELFF. For the CDR3, the DNA is TGTGCCAGCAGTTTAGAGGGGGCGCCCACCGGGGAGCTGTTTTTT.

A few counts support this clonotype. The chain is built from TRBV12-3 or TRBV12-4 and TRBJ2-5; 11 bases map to TRBD2. The trim removed 9 bases at V and 0 bases at J, leaving 3 bases unmatched. This CDR3 is 14 amino acids long. In DNA form, the CDR3 reads TGTGCCAGTAAACTAGCGGGGGACCAAGAGACCCAGTACTTC. Its translation: CASKLAGDQETQYF.